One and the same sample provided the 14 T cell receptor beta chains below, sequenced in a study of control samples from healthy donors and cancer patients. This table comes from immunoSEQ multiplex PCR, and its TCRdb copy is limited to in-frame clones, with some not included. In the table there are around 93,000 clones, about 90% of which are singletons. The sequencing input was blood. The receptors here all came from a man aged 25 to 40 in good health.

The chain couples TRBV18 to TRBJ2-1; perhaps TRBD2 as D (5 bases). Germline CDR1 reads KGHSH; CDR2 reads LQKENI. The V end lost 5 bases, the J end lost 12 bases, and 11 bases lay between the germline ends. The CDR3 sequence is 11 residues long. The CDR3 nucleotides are TGTGCCAGCTCATCGGGGAATTTGCAGTTCTTC. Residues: CASSSGNLQFF.

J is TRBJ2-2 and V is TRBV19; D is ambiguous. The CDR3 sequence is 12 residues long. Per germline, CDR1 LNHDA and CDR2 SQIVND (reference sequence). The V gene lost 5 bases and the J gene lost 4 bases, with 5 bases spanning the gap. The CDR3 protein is CASSVVTGELFF. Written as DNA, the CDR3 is TGTGCCAGTAGTGTGGTCACCGGGGAGCTGTTTTTT.

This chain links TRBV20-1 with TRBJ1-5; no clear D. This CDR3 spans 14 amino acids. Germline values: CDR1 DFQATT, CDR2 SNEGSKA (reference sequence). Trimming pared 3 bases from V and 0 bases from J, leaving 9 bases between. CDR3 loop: CSASRTDSNQPQHF. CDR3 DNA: TGCAGTGCTAGTCGCACAGATAGCAATCAGCCCCAGCATTTT.

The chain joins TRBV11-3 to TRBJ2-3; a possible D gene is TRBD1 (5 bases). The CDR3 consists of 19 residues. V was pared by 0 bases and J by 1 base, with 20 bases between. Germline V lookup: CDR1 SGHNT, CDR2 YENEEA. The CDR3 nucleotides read TGTGCCAGCAGCTTAGATAGCCCCCTTGGGGCCACAGGCACAGATACGCAGTATTTT. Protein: CASSLDSPLGATGTDTQYF.

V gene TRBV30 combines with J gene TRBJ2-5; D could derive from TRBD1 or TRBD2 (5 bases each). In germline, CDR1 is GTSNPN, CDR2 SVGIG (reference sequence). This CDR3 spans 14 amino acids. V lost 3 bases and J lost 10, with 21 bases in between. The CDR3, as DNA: TGTGCCTGGAGCCGGGACCCAAACAGTGATGTCCAGTACTTC. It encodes CAWSRDPNSDVQYF.

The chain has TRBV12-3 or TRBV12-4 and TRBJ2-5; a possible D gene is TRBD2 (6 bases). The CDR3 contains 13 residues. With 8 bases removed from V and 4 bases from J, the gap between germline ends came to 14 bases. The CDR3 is CASGLGGVETQYF. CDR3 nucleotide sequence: TGTGCCAGCGGCCTCGGGGGAGTAGAGACCCAGTACTTC.

CDR3 sequence (DNA): TGTGCCAGCAGCCAAGTTATCGGGAGCGGACCTCAGTATTTT. This encodes CASSQVIGSGPQYF. The chain has TRBV14 and TRBJ2-3; possibly TRBD2 for D (6 bases). V lost 1 base and J 12 bases, leaving 17 bases between the germline ends. CDR1 and CDR2 (germline): SGHDN, FVKESK. The CDR3 consists of 14 residues.

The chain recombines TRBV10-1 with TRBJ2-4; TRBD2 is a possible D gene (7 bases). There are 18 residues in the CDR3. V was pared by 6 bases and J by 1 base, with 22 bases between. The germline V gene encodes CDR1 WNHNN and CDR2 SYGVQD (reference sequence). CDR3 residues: CASRGGAGQEDAKNIQYF. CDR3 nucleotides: TGCGCCAGCAGAGGGGGGGCAGGCCAGGAGGATGCCAAAAACATTCAGTACTTC.

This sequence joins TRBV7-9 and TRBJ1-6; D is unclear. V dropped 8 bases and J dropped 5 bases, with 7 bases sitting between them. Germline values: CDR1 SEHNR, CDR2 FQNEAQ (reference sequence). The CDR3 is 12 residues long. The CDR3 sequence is CASGGNNSPLHF. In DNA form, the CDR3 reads TGTGCCAGCGGAGGGAATAATTCACCCCTCCACTTT.

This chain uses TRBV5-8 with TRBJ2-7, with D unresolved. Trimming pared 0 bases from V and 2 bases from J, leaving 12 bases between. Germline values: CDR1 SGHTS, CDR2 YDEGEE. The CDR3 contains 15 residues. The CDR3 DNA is TGTGCCAGCAGCTTGGAGATAACAGCGACCTACGAGCAGTACTTC. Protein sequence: CASSLEITATYEQYF.

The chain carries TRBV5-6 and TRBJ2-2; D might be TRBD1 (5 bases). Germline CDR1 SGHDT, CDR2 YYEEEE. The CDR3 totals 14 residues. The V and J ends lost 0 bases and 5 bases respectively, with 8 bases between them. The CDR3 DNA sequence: TGTGCCAGCAGCTTGGCCCCAGGGACCGGGGAGCTGTTTTTT. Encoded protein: CASSLAPGTGELFF.

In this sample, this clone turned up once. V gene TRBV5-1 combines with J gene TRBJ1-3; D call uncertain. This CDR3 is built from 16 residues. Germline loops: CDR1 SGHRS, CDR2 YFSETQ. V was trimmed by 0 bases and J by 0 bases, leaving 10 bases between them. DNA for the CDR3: TGCGCCAGCAGCTTGGCTCAACTGGGCTCTGGAAACACCATATATTTT. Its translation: CASSLAQLGSGNTIYF.

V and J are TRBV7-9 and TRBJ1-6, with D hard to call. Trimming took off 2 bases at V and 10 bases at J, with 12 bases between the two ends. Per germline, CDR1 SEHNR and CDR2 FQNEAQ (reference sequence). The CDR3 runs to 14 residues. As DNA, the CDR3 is TGTGCCAGCAGCTTACGGGCCCCTGGCTCACCCCTCCACTTT. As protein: CASSLRAPGSPLHF.

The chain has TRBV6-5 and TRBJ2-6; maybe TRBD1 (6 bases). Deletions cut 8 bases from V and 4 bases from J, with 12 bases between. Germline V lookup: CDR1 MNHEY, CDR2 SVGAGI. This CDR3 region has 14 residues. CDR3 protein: CASDTGLGANVLTF. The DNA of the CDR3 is TGTGCCAGCGATACAGGGTTGGGGGCCAACGTCCTGACTTTC.